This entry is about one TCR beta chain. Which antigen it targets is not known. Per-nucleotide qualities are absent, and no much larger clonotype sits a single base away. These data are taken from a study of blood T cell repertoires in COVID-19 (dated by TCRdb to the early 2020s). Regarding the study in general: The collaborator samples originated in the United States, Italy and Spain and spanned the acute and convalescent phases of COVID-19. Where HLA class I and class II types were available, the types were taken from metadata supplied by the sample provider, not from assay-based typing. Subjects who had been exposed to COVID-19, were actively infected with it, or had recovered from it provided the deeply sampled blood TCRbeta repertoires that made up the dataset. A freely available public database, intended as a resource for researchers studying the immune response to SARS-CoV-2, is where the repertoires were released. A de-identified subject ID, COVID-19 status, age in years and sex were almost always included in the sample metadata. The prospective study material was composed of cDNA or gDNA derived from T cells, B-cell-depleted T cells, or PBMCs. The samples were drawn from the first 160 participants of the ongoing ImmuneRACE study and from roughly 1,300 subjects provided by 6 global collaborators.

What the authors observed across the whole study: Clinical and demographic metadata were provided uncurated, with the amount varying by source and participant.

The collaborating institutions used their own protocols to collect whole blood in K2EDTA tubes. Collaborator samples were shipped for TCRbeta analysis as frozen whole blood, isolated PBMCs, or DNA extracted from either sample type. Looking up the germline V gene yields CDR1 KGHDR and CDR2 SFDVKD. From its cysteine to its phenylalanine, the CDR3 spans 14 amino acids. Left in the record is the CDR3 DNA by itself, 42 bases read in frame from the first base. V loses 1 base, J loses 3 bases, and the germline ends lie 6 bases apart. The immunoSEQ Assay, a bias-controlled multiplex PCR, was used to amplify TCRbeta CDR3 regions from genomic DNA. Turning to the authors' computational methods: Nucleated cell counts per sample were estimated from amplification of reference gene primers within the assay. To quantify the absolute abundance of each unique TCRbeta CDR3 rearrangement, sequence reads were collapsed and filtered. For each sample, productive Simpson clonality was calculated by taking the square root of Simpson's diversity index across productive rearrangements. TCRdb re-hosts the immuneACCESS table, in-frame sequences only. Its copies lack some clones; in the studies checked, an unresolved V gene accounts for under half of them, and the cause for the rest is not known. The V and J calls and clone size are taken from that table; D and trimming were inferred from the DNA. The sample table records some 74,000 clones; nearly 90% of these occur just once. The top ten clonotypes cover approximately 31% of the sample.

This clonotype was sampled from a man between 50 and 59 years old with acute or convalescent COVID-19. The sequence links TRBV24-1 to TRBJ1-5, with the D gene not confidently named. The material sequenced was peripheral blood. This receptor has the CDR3 CATSDFGDNQPQHF. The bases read TGTGCCACCAGTGATTTTGGAGACAATCAGCCCCAGCATTTT.